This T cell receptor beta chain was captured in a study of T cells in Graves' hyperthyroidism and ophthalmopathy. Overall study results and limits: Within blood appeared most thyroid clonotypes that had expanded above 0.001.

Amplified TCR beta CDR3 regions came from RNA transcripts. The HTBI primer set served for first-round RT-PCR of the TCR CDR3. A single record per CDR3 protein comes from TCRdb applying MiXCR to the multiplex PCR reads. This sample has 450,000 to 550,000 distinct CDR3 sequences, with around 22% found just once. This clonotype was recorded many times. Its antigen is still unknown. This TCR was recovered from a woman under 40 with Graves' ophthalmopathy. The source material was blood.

The chain's CDR3 is CASQGGHGTEAFF. In DNA, the CDR3 is TGTGCCAGCCAAGGGGGGCATGGCACTGAAGCTTTCTTT. V gene TRBV9 combines with J gene TRBJ1-1; D is perhaps TRBD1 (6 bases). Germline CDR1 is SGDLS and CDR2 is YYNGEE. Trimming cost V 7 bases and J 4 bases, with 14 bases left between them. The CDR3 contains 13 residues.